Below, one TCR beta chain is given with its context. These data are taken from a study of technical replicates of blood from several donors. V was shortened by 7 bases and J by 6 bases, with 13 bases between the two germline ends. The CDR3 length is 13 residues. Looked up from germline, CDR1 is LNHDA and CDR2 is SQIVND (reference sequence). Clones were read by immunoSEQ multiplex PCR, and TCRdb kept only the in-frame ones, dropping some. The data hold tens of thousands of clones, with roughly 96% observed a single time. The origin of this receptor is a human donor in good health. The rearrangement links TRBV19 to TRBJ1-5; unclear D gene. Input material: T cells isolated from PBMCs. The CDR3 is CASTDREGQPQHF. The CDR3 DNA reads TGTGCCAGTACCGATCGGGAGGGTCAGCCCCAGCATTTT.